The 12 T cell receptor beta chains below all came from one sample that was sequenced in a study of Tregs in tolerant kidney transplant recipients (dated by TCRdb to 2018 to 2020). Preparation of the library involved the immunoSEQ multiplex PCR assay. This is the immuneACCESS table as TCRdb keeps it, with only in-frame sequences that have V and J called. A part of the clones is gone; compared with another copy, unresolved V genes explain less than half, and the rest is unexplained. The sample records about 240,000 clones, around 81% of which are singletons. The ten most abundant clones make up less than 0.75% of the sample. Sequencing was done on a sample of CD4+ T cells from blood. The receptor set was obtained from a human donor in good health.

The CDR3 spells CASSQATGKDYGYTF. The CDR3 DNA reads as TGCGCCAGCAGCCAAGCGACAGGGAAAGACTATGGCTACACCTTC. This chain uses TRBV4-1 with TRBJ1-2; TRBD1 matches at 7 bases. The ends lost 1 base at V and 3 bases at J; junction bases unmatched: 5. Germline loops: CDR1 MGHRA, CDR2 YSYEKL. This CDR3 comprises 15 residues.

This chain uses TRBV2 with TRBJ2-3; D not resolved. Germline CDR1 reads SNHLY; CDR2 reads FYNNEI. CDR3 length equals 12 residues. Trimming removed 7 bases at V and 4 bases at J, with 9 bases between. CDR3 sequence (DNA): TGTGCCAGCACCGGCCGGTCAGATACGCAGTATTTT. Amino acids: CASTGRSDTQYF. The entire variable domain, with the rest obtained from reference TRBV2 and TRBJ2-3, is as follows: EPEVTQTPSHQVTQMGQEVILRCVPISNHLYFYWYRQILGQKVEFLVSFYNNEISEKSEIFDDQFSVERPDGSNFTLKIRSTKLEDSAMYFCASTGRSDTQYFGPGTRLTVL.

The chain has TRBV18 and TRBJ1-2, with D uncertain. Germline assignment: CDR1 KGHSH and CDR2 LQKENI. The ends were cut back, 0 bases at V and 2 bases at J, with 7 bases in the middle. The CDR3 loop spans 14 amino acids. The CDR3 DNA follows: TGTGCCAGCTCACCACCGCAGAAAAACTATGGCTACACCTTC. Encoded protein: CASSPPQKNYGYTF. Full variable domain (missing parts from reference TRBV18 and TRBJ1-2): NAGVMQNPRHLVRRRGQEARLRCSPMKGHSHVYWYRQLPEEGLKFMVYLQKENIIDESGMPKERFSAEFPKEGPSILRIQQVVRGDSAAYFCASSPPQKNYGYTFGSGTRLTVV.

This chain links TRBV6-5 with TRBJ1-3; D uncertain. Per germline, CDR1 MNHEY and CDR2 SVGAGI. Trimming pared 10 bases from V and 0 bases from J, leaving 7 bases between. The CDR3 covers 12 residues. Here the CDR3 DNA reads TGTGCCACCGAAAGCTCTGGAAACACCATATATTTT. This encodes CATESSGNTIYF.

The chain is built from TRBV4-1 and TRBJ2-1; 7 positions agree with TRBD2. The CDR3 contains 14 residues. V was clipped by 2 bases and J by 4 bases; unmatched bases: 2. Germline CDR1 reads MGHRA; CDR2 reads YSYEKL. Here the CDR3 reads CASSQRTRYNEQFF. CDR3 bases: TGCGCCAGCAGCCAACGGACTAGGTACAATGAGCAGTTCTTC.

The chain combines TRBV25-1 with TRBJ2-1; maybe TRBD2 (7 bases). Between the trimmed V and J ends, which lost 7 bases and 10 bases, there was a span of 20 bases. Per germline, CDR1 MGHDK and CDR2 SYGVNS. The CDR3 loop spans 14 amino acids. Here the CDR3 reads CASTRLDGGPEQFF. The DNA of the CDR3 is TGTGCCAGCACCCGCCTCGACGGGGGGCCCGAGCAGTTCTTC.

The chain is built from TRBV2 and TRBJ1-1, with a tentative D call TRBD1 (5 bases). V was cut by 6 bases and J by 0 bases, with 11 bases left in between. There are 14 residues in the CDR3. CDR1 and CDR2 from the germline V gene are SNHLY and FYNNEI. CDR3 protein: CASRNRLMNTEAFF. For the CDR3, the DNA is TGTGCCAGCAGAAACAGGCTCATGAACACTGAAGCTTTCTTT.

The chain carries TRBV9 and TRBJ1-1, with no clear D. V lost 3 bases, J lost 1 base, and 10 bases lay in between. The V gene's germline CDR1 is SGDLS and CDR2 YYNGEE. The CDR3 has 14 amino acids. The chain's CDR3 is CASSALQQNTEAFF. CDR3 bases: TGTGCCAGCAGCGCGCTACAGCAGAACACTGAAGCTTTCTTT.

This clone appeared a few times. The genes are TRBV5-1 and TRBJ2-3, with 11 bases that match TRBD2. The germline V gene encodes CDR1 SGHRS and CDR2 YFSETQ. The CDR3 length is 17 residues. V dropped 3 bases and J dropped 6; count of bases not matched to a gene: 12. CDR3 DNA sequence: TGCGCCAGCAGCTCCGAGACTAGCGGGGCATTGAAGGATACGCAGTATTTT. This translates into CASSSETSGALKDTQYF.

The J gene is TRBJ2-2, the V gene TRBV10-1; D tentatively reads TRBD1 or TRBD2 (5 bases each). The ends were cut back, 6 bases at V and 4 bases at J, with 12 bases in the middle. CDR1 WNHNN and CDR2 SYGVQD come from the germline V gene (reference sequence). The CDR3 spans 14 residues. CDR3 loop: CASRPGPSTGELFF. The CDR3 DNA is TGCGCCAGCAGGCCGGGACCCAGCACCGGGGAGCTGTTTTTT.

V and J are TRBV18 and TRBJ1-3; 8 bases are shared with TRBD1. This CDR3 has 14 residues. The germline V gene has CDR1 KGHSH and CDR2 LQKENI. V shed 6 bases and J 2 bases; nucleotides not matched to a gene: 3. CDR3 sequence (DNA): TGTGCCAGCTCGCGGGGACAGGCTGGAAACACCATATATTTT. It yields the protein CASSRGQAGNTIYF.

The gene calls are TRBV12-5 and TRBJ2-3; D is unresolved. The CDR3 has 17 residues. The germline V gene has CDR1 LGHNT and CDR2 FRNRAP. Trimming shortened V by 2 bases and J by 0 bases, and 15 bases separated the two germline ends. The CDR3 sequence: CASGLTPDGSSTDTQYF. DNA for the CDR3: TGTGCTAGTGGTTTGACCCCGGACGGGTCTAGCACAGATACGCAGTATTTT.